The TCR beta chain described here comes from a study of blood T cells in healthy people across ages. The use of a sample-barcoded 5' primer and a J-beta primer mix characterized a second PCR of roughly 6 to 11 cycles. Every sample gave at least 2.5 million paired-end reads containing CDR3. From the 5' RACE reads, TCRdb called clonotypes with MiXCR, one entry per CDR3 protein. The sample carries roughly 900,000 distinct CDR3 sequences, around 49% recorded once. The CDR3 has 16 amino acids. CDR1 and CDR2 from the germline V gene are SGHDT and YYEEEE. The V end was cut by 0 bases, the J end by 4 bases, with 14 bases between. Study-level findings and limits: Donors of long life had a larger count of naive CD4+ cells and greater diversity than aged donors. Unknown donor CMV status possibly confounded expanded clonotype changes.

This clonotype came up once. Its antigen is undetermined. The authors extracted at least 5.5 micrograms of total RNA per sample. Sequencing was done on a sample of blood. This TCR was recovered from a man aged 25-40 years in good health. The chain joins TRBV5-6 to TRBJ1-5; D might be TRBD1 (6 bases). As DNA, the CDR3 is TGTGCCAGCAGCTTGGCCAAGACAGGACCGAATCAGCCCCAGCATTTT. The encoded protein is CASSLAKTGPNQPQHF.